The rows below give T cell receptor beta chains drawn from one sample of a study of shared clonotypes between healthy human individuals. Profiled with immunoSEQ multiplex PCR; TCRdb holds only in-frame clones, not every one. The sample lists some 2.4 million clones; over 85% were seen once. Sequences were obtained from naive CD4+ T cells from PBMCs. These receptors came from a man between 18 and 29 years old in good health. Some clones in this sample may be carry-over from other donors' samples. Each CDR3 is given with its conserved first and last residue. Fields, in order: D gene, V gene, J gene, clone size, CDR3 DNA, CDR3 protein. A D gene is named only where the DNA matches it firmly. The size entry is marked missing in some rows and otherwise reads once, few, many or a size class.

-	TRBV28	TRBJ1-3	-	TGTGCCAGCAGTTTAGAGACCAAGACCTCTGGAAACACCATATATTTT	CASSLETKTSGNTIYF
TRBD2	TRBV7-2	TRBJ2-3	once	TGTGCAGGTTCTAGCGGGAGGGGGGGCACAGATACGCAGTATTTT	CAGSSGRGGTDTQYF
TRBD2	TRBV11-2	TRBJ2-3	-	TGTGCCAGCAGCTCCACTAGCGGGAGCCCAGATACGCAGTATTTT	CASSSTSGSPDTQYF
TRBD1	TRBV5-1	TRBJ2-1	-	TGCGCCAGCAGCTTCAGTCCCGGGACAGGCTCTGAGCAGTTCTTC	CASSFSPGTGSEQFF
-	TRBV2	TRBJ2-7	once	TGTGCCAGCAGTGAGGTTGGTCCTAGTGAGCAGTACTTC	CASSEVGPSEQYF
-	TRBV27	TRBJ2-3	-	TGTGCCAGCAGTTTCCGCCGGACTGCCACAGATACGCAGTATTTT	CASSFRRTATDTQYF
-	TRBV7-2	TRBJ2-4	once	TGTGCCAGCAGCTCAGAACTAGCCAAAAACATTCAGTACTTC	CASSSELAKNIQYF
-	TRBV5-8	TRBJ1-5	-	TGTGCCAGCAGCTTGCGACAATATAGCAATCAGCCCCAGCATTTT	CASSLRQYSNQPQHF
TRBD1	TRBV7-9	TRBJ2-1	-	TGTGCCAGCAGGGCCGGGACAGGGGTGGATGAGCAGTTCTTC	CASRAGTGVDEQFF
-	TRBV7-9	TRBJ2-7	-	TGTGCCAGCAGCTTAGCGGGTAGCGACGAGCAGTACTTC	CASSLAGSDEQYF
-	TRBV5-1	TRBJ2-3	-	TGCGCCAGCAGCTTGGTCCCGAACCCCAGCACAGATACGCAGTATTTT	CASSLVPNPSTDTQYF
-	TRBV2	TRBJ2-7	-	TGTGCCAGCATCCGCAGGGGGGTCGGCGAGCAGTACTTC	CASIRRGVGEQYF
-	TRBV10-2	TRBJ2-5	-	TGCGCCAGCAGCGACGTATCATACAGGGGACTTACGGAGACCCAGTACTTC	CASSDVSYRGLTETQYF
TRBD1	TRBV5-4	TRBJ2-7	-	TGTGCCAGCAGCTTTCCCGGGACAGCGTTCTACGAGCAGTACTTC	CASSFPGTAFYEQYF
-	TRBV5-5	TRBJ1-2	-	TGTGCCAGCAGCCCACAGTCGAGGACCGCTCTGTTGGGGTCCTATGGCTACACCTTC	CASSPQSRTALLGSYGYTF
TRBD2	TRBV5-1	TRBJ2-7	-	TGCGGCAGCAGCCTTGGACTAGCGGGAGCTTACGAGCAGTACTTC	CGSSLGLAGAYEQYF
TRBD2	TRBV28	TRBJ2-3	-	TGTGCCAGCAGTGGACAACCGGGACTAGCGGGGGCAGATACGCAGTATTTT	CASSGQPGLAGADTQYF
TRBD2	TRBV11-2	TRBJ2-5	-	TGTGCCAGCAGCTTTTCCCCCTCCCCACTAGCGTCGGGGGAGACCCAGTACTTC	CASSFSPSPLASGETQYF
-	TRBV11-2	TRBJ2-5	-	TGTGCCAGCAGGAAAATCGGGGGTAAAGAGACCCAGTACTTC	CASRKIGGKETQYF
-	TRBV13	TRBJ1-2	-	TGTGCCAGCAGCTCAGGGACCGATAACTATGGCTACACCTTC	CASSSGTDNYGYTF
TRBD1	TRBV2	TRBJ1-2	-	TGTGCCAGCAGGCAGACAGGGGGCAACTATGGCTACACCTTC	CASRQTGGNYGYTF
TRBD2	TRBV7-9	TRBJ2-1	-	TGTGCCAGCAGCTTAGCATGGGGAGGGGACCAGGAGCAGTTCTTC	CASSLAWGGDQEQFF
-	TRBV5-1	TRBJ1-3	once	TGCGCCAGCAAGACCGGCTACTCTGGAAACACCATATATTTT	CASKTGYSGNTIYF
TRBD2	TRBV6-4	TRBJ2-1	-	TGTGCCAGCAGCTTTAGCGGGAGTGCCTACAATGAGCAGTTCTTC	CASSFSGSAYNEQFF
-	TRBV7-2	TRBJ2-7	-	TGTGCCAGCAGCTTTCGAGAGGGCTACTCCTACGAGCAGTACTTC	CASSFREGYSYEQYF
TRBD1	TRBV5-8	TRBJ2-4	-	TGTGCCAGCAGCTCGGGACAGCTACTAGCCAAAAACATTCAGTACTTC	CASSSGQLLAKNIQYF
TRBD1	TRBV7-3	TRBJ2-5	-	TGTGCCAGCAGCGCCGGGACAGGGAGGCGGGAGACCCAGTACTTC	CASSAGTGRRETQYF
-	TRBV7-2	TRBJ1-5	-	TGTGCCAGCAGCAGACAGAGCCAGCCCCAGCATTTT	CASSRQSQPQHF
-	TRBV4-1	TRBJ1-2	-	TGCGCCAGCAGCCAAGAGGGACGGGGGAACTATGGCTACACCTTC	CASSQEGRGNYGYTF
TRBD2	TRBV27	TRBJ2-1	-	TGTGCCAGCAGTTCAAGACTAGCGGGAGGGACTAGCCATGAGCAGTTCTTC	CASSSRLAGGTSHEQFF
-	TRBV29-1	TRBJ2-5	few	TGCAGCACCACCGGGATTGGAGAGACCCAGTACTTC	CSTTGIGETQYF
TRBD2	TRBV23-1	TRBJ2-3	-	TGCGCCAGCAGTCAAACCCTTAGGGCGGGAGAAAAAGATACGCAGTATTTT	CASSQTLRAGEKDTQYF
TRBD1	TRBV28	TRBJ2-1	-	TGTGCCAGCAGTTTTGACGGGACAGGGGGTGGTGAGCAGTTCTTC	CASSFDGTGGGEQFF
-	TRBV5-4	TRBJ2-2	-	TGTGCCAGCAGCGACGCGACATTATTAAGGAACACCGGGGAGCTGTTTTTT	CASSDATLLRNTGELFF
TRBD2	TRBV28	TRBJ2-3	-	TGTGCCAGCAGTACCCGTAGGGGACTAGCGTGGGATACGCAGTATTTT	CASSTRRGLAWDTQYF
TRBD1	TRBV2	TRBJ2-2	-	TGTGCCAGCAAGGGACAGACGAACACCGGGGAGCTGTTTTTT	CASKGQTNTGELFF
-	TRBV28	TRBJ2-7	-	TGTGCCAGCAGCACAGGGTTCAGAGTCTACGAGCAGTACTTC	CASSTGFRVYEQYF
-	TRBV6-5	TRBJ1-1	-	TGTGCCAGCAGTTACTCTGGGGCGGGGTCGGCGACTGAAGCTTTCTTT	CASSYSGAGSATEAFF
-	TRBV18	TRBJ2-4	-	TGTGCCAGCTCACCCTCAGTGGGCCTCGCCAAAAACATTCAGTACTTC	CASSPSVGLAKNIQYF
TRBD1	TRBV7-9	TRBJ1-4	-	TGTGCCAGCAGCCGGGACAGTGGCGAAAAACTGTTTTTT	CASSRDSGEKLFF
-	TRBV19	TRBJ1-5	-	TGTGCCAGTAGTATATTGGGCAGCCCGGGGCAGCCCCAGCATTTT	CASSILGSPGQPQHF
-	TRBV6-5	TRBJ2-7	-	TGTGCCAGCAGTTACTCGCAGGGCACCTACGAGCAGTACTTC	CASSYSQGTYEQYF
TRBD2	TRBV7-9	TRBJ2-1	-	TGTGCCAGCAGCTTATTCACTAGCGGGAACACTGAGCAGTTCTTC	CASSLFTSGNTEQFF
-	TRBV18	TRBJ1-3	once	TGTGCCAGCTCACCAAGTTCAGGGACCTCTGGAAACACCATATATTTT	CASSPSSGTSGNTIYF
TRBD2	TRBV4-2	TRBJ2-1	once	TGTGCCAGCAGCCTGACCCGGGACTACCCGGGTGAGCAGTTCTTC	CASSLTRDYPGEQFF
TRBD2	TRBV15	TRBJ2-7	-	TGTGCCACCAGCACGGGGGGGTCCCGATCCTACGAGCAGTACTTC	CATSTGGSRSYEQYF
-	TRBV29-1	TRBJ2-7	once	TGCAGCGTTGTTTTTTTATCCAAGCCCTACGAGCAGTACTTC	CSVVFLSKPYEQYF
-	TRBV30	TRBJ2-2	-	TGTGCCTGGAGTGTTATCCGGGGGAACACCGGGGAGCTGTTTTTT	CAWSVIRGNTGELFF
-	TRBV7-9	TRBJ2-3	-	TGTGCCAGCAGCTACGGCGGAAGCTCTAGCACAGATACGCAGTATTTT	CASSYGGSSSTDTQYF
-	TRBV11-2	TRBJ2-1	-	TGTGCCAGCAGCCCCTCCGACGGACGTGAGCAGTTCTTC	CASSPSDGREQFF
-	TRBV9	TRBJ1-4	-	TGTGCCAGCAGCGAGGACATCGCAACTAATGAAAAACTGTTTTTT	CASSEDIATNEKLFF
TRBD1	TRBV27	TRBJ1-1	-	TGTGCCAGCAGTTTTGCAGGGGGCGGGACTGAAGCTTTCTTT	CASSFAGGGTEAFF
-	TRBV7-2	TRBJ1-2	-	TGTGCCAGCAGCTTAGTCAATCCCCTCAGTGGCTACACCTTC	CASSLVNPLSGYTF
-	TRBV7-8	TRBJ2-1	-	TGTGCCAGCAGCTTAGATTTGGGGGATGAGCAGTTCTTC	CASSLDLGDEQFF